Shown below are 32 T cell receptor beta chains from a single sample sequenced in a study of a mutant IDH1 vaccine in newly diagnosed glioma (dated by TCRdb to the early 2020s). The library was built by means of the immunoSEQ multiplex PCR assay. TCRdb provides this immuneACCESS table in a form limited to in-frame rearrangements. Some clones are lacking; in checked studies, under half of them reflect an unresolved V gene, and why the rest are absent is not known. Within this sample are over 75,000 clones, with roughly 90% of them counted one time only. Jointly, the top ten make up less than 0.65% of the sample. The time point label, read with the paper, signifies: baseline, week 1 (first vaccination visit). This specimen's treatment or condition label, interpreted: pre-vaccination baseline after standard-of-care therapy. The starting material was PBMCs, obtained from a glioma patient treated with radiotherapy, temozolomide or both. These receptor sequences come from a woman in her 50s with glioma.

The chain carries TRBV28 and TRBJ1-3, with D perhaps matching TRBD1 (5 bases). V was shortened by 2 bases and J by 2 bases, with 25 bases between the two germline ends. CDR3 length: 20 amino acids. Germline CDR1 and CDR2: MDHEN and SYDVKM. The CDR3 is CASSLRGLRGYRLTGNTIYF. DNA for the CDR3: TGTGCCAGCAGTTTAAGGGGATTGCGGGGCTACCGCTTGACTGGAAACACCATATATTTT.

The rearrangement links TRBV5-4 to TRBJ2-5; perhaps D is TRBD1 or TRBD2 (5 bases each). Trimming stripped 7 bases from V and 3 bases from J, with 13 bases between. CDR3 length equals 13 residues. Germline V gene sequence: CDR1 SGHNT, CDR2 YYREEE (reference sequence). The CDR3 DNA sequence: TGTGCCAGCCAAACCGGGGCGAAAGAGACCCAGTACTTC. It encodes CASQTGAKETQYF.

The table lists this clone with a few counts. The CDR3 nucleotides read TGTGCCAGCAGTGATGGACAGCCGAATCAGCCCCAGCATTTT. Residues: CASSDGQPNQPQHF. The rearrangement joins TRBV2 to TRBJ1-5; D is perhaps TRBD1 (6 bases). Trimming pared 3 bases from V and 4 bases from J, leaving 10 bases between. The CDR3 is 14 residues long. Germline CDR1 and CDR2: SNHLY and FYNNEI.

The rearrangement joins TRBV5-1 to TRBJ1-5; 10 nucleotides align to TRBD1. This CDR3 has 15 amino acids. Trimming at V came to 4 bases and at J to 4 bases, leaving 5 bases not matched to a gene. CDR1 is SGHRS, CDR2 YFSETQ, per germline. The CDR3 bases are TGCGCCAGCAGCCAGGGACAGGGGTTGAATCAGCCCCAGCATTTT. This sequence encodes CASSQGQGLNQPQHF.

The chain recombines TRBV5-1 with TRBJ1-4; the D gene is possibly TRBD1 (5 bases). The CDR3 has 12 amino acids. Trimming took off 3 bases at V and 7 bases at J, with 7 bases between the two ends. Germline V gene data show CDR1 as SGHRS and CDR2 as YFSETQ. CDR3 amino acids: CASSWDGEKLFF. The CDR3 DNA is TGCGCCAGCAGCTGGGACGGTGAAAAACTGTTTTTT.

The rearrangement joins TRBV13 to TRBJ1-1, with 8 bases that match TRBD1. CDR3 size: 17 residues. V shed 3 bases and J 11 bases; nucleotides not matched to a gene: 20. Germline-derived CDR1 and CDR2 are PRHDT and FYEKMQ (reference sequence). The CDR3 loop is CASSFSNGRTEQGEAFF. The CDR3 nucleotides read TGTGCCAGCAGCTTCAGTAACGGCCGGACTGAACAGGGGGAGGCTTTCTTT.

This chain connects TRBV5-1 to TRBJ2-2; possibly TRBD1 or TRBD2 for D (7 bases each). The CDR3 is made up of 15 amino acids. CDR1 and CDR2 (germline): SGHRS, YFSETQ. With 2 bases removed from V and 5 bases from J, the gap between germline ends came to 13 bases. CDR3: CASSFSQGGTGELFF. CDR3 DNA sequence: TGCGCCAGCAGCTTCTCCCAGGGGGGGACCGGGGAGCTGTTTTTT.

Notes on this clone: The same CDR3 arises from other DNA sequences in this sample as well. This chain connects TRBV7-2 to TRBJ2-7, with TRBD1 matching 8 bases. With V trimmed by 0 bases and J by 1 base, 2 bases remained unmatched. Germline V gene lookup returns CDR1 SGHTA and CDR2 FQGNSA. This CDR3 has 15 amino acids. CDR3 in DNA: TGTGCCAGCAGCTTAGCAGGGACAGGTTCCTACGAGCAGTACTTC. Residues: CASSLAGTGSYEQYF.

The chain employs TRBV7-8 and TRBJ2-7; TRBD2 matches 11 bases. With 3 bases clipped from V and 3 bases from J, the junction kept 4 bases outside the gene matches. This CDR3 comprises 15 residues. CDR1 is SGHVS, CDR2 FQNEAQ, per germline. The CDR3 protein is CASSFRLAGRYEQYF. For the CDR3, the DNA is TGTGCCAGCAGCTTCAGACTAGCGGGACGCTACGAGCAGTACTTC.

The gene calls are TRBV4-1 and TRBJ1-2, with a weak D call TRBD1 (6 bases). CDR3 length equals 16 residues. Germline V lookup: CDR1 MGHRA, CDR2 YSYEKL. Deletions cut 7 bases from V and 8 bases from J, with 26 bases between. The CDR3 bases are TGCGCCAGCACACTGTCGGTGGGCAGCGTGGGGGGCGGCTACACCTTC. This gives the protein CASTLSVGSVGGGYTF.

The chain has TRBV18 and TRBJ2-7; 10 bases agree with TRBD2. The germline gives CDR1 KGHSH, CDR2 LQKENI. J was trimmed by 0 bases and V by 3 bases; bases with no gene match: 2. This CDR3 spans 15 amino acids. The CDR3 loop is CASSPRLAGSYEQYF. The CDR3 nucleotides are TGTGCCAGCTCACCCCGACTAGCGGGCTCCTACGAGCAGTACTTC.

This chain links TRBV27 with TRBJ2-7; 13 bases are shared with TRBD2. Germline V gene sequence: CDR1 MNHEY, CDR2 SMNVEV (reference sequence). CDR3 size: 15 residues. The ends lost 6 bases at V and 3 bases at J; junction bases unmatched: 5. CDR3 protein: CASRRGTSGDYEQYF. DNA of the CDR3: TGTGCCAGCAGGAGGGGGACTAGCGGGGACTACGAGCAGTACTTC.

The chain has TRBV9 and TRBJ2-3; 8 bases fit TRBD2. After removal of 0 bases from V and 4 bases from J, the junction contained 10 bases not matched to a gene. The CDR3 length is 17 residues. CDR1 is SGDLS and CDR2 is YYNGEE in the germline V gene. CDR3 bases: TGTGCCAGCAGCGTAGGAATCCTGGCGGGAGGCTCAGATACGCAGTATTTT. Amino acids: CASSVGILAGGSDTQYF. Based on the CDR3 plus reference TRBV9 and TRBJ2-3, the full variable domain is DSGVTQTPKHLITATGQRVTLRCSPRSGDLSVYWYQQSLDQGLQFLIQYYNGEERAKGNILERFSAQQFPDLHSELNLSSLELGDSALYFCASSVGILAGGSDTQYFGPGTRLTVL.

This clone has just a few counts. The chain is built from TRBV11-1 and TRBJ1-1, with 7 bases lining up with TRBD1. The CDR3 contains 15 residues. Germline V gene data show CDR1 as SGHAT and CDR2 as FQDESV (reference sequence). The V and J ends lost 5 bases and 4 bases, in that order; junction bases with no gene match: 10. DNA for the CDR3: TGTGCCAGCAGCCCAGGACAGGCAGGAGTCACTGAAGCTTTCTTT. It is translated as CASSPGQAGVTEAFF.

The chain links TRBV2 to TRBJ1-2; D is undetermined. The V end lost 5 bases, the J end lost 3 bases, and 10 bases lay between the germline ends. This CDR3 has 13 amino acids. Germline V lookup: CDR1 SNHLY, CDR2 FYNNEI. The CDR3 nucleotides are TGTGCCAGCAGTATGGGTGGTGACTATGGCTACACCTTC. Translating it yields CASSMGGDYGYTF.

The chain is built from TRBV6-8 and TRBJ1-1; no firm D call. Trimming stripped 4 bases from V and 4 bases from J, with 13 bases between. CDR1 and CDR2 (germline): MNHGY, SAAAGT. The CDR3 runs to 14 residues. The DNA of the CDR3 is TGTGCCAGCAGTTCGCCCCACAGCTCCACTGAAGCTTTCTTT. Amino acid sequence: CASSSPHSSTEAFF.

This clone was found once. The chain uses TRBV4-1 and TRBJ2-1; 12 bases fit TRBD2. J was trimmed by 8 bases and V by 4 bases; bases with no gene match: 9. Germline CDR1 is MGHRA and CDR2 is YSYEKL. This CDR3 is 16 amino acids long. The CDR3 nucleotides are TGCGCCAGCAGCCTTCTGACTAGCGGGAGTGGGGATGAGCAGTTCTTC. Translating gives CASSLLTSGSGDEQFF.

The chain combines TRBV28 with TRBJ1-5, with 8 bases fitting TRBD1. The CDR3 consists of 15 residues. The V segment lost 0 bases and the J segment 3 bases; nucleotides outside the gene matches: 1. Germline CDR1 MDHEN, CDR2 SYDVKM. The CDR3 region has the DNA TGTGCCAGCAGTTTATGGCAGGGGGCCAATCAGCCCCAGCATTTT. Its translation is CASSLWQGANQPQHF.

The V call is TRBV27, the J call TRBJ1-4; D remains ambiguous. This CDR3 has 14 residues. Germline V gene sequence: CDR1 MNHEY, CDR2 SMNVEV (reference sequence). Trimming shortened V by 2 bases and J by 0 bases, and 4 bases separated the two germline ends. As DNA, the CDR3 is TGTGCCAGCAGTTTACGGCCAACTAATGAAAAACTGTTTTTT. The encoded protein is CASSLRPTNEKLFF.

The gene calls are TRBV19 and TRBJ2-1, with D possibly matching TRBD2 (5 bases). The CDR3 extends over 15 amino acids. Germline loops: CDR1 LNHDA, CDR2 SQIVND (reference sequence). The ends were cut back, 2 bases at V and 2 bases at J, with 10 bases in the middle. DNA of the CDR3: TGTGCCAGTAGTATATCTAGCCCACCCTACAATGAGCAGTTCTTC. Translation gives CASSISSPPYNEQFF. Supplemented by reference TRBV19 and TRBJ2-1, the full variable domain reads DGGITQSPKYLFRKEGQNVTLSCEQNLNHDAMYWYRQDPGQGLRLIYYSQIVNDFQKGDIAEGYSVSREKKESFPLTVTSAQKNPTAFYLCASSISSPPYNEQFFGPGTRLTVL.

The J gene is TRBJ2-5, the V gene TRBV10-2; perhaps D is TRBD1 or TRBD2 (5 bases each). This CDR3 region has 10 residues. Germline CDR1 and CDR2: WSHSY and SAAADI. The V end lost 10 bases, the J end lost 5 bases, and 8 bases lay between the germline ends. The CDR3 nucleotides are TGCGCCACCTGGGGGGAGACCCAGTACTTC. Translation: CATWGETQYF.

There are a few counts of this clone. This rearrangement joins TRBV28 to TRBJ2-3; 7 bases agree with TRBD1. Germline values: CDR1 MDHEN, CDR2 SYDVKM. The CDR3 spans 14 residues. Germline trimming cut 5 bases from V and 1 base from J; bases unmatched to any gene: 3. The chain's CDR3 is CASSQDRGTDTQYF. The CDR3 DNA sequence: TGTGCCAGCAGTCAAGACAGGGGCACAGATACGCAGTATTTT.

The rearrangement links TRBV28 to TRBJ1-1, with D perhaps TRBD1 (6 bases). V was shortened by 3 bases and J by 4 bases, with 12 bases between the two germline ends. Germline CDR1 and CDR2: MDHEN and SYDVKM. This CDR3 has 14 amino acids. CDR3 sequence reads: CASSFQGWATEAFF. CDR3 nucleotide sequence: TGTGCCAGCAGTTTCCAGGGGTGGGCCACTGAAGCTTTCTTT.

The CDR3 sequence: CASSSPSSGQGMTDTQYF. CDR3 nucleotide sequence: TGTGCCAGCAGTTCCCCCTCGTCGGGCCAGGGGATGACAGATACGCAGTATTTT. The chain links TRBV28 to TRBJ2-3; TRBD1 is a possible D gene (6 bases). Looked up from germline, CDR1 is MDHEN and CDR2 is SYDVKM. The CDR3 consists of 18 residues. V lost 4 bases and J 3 bases, leaving 23 bases between the germline ends.

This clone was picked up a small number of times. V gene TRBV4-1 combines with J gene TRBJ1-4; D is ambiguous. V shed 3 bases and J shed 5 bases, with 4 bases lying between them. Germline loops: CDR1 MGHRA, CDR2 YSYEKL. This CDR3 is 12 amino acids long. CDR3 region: CASSQGNEKLFF. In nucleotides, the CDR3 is TGCGCCAGCAGCCAGGGCAATGAAAAACTGTTTTTT.

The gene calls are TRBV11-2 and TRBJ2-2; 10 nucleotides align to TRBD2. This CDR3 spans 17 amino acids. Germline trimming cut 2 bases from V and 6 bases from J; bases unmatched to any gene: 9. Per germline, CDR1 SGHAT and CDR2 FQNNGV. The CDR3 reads CASSLTFLAGASGELFF. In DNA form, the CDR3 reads TGTGCCAGCAGCTTAACCTTCCTAGCGGGAGCTTCCGGGGAGCTGTTTTTT.

The CDR3 is CASSQDPSGRGNEQFF. The CDR3 nucleotides are TGCGCCAGCAGCCAAGATCCGAGCGGGAGAGGAAATGAGCAGTTCTTC. The V gene is TRBV4-1, the J gene TRBJ2-1; 8 positions agree with TRBD2. CDR1 is MGHRA, CDR2 YSYEKL, per germline. The CDR3 loop spans 16 amino acids. Losses at the gene ends were 0 bases for V and 7 bases for J; bases not matched to a gene: 8.

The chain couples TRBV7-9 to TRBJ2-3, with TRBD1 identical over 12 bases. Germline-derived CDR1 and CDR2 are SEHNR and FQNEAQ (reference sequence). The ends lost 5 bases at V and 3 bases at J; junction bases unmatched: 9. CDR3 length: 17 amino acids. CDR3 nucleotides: TGTGCCAGCAGCCCTTTTCCGGGACAGGGGGCGACAGATACGCAGTATTTT. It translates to CASSPFPGQGATDTQYF. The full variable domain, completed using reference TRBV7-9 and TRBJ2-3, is DTGVSQNPRHKITKRGQNVTFRCDPISEHNRLYWYRQTLGQGPEFLTYFQNEAQLEKSRLLSDRFSAERPKGSFSTLEIQRTEQGDSAMYLCASSPFPGQGATDTQYFGPGTRLTVL.

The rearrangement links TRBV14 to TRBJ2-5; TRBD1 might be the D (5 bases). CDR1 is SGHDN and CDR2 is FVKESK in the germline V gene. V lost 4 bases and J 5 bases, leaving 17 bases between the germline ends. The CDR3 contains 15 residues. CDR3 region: CASSLSMGHLETQYF. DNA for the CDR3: TGTGCCAGCAGCCTAAGTATGGGGCACCTGGAGACCCAGTACTTC.

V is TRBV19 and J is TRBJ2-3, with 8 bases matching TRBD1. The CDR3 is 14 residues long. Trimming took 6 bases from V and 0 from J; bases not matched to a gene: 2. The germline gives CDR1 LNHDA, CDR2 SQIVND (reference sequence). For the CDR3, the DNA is TGTGCCAGTAGGGGGACAGGTAGCACAGATACGCAGTATTTT. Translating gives CASRGTGSTDTQYF. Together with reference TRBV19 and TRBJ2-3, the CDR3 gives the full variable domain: DGGITQSPKYLFRKEGQNVTLSCEQNLNHDAMYWYRQDPGQGLRLIYYSQIVNDFQKGDIAEGYSVSREKKESFPLTVTSAQKNPTAFYLCASRGTGSTDTQYFGPGTRLTVL.

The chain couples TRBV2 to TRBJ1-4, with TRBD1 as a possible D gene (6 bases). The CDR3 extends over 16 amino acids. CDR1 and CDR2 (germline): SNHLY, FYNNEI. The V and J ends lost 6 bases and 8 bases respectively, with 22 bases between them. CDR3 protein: CASRRLLQGRWEKLFF. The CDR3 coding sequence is TGTGCCAGCAGGCGCCTTTTACAGGGCCGATGGGAAAAACTGTTTTTT. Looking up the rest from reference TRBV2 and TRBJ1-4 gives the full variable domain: EPEVTQTPSHQVTQMGQEVILRCVPISNHLYFYWYRQILGQKVEFLVSFYNNEISEKSEIFDDQFSVERPDGSNFTLKIRSTKLEDSAMYFCASRRLLQGRWEKLFFGSGTQLSVL.

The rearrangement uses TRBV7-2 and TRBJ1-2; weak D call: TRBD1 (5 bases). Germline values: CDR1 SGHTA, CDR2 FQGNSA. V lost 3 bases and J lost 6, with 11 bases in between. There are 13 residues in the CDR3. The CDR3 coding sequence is TGTGCCAGCAGCTTGGGGGGGATCGATGGCTACACCTTC. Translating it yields CASSLGGIDGYTF.